The 19 T cell receptor beta chains below all came from one sample that was sequenced in a study of CD8 T cells in ankylosing spondylitis. General study findings and limits: There was a TCR beta motif, made of fewer than 10 highly homologous variants, that appeared characteristic of ankylosing spondylitis blood.

These receptors have no known antigen. TCRdb independently ran MiXCR on the 5' RACE reads; one entry per CDR3 protein. The sample lists about 540,000 distinct CDR3 sequences, roughly 12% occurring once. Sequencing was carried out using blood, either unsorted or a sorted T cell fraction (not recorded which). The receptor source for this set is a male donor with ankylosing spondylitis.

The chain has TRBV5-1 and TRBJ2-1, with a tentative D call TRBD1 (5 bases). The germline V and J ends were trimmed by 4 bases and 0 bases, with 11 bases remaining between them. CDR3 length equals 15 residues. Germline CDR1 reads SGHRS; CDR2 reads YFSETQ. CDR3 sequence: CASSQDKGSYNEQFF. Written as DNA, the CDR3 is TGCGCCAGCAGCCAGGACAAGGGCTCCTACAATGAGCAGTTCTTC.

This clonotype was seen only a few times. The V call is TRBV11-2, the J call TRBJ2-1, with D unresolved. The germline V gene has CDR1 SGHAT and CDR2 FQNNGV. The CDR3 totals 18 residues. Trimming pared 5 bases from V and 0 bases from J, leaving 20 bases between. CDR3: CASSLRGPSVSSYNEQFF. The CDR3 bases are TGTGCCAGCAGCCTACGAGGCCCTAGTGTAAGCTCCTACAATGAGCAGTTCTTC.

V and J are TRBV20-1 and TRBJ1-1; 8 nucleotides line up with TRBD1. The trim removed 1 base at V and 10 bases at J, leaving 2 bases unmatched. Germline CDR1 and CDR2: DFQATT and SNEGSKA (reference sequence). The CDR3 covers 11 residues. The CDR3 is CSARGRGRAFF. The CDR3 DNA reads as TGCAGTGCTAGAGGCAGGGGGCGAGCTTTCTTT.

The rearrangement links TRBV20-1 to TRBJ1-6; 8 bases match TRBD1. Trimming took 1 base from V and 4 from J; bases not matched to a gene: 6. CDR3 length: 16 residues. The V gene's germline CDR1 is DFQATT and CDR2 SNEGSKA (reference sequence). The DNA of the CDR3 is TGCAGTGCTAGAGCGGACAGGGACCCATATAATTCACCCCTCCACTTT. This gives the protein CSARADRDPYNSPLHF.

This chain connects TRBV3-1 to TRBJ1-2; D is unclear. CDR1 is LGHDT, CDR2 YNNKEL, per germline (reference sequence). Trimming took 1 base from V and 6 from J, leaving 12 bases between them. The CDR3 runs 14 residues. CDR3 residues: CASSQVGREDGYTF. The CDR3 nucleotides read TGTGCCAGCAGCCAAGTCGGGAGGGAGGATGGCTACACCTTC.

This chain joins TRBV7-9 and TRBJ2-7, with unresolved D. CDR1 SEHNR and CDR2 FQNEAQ come from the germline V gene (reference sequence). Deletions cut 5 bases from V and 4 bases from J, with 12 bases between. The CDR3 spans 13 residues. CDR3 sequence: CASSPPTLYEQYF. The CDR3 DNA sequence: TGTGCCAGCAGCCCCCCGACCCTATACGAGCAGTACTTC.

This clonotype has only a few counts. V gene TRBV6-1 combines with J gene TRBJ1-5, with 8 bases identical to TRBD1. With V trimmed by 2 bases and J by 2 bases, 14 bases remained unmatched. Germline CDR1 is MNHNS and CDR2 is SASEGT. This CDR3 contains 19 residues. For the CDR3, the DNA is TGTGCCAGCAGTGAACCTAAGGACAGGGCGAGTCGGGGCAATCAGCCCCAGCATTTT. It encodes CASSEPKDRASRGNQPQHF.

This clonotype was seen only a few times. The chain recombines TRBV3-1 with TRBJ1-2, with D hard to call. The CDR3 contains 14 residues. Trimming removed 3 bases from V and 4 bases from J, with 12 bases in between. Germline V gene sequence: CDR1 LGHDT, CDR2 YNNKEL (reference sequence). The CDR3 is CASSHTSDVYGYTF. The CDR3 bases are TGTGCCAGCAGCCATACATCGGATGTCTATGGCTACACCTTC. Based on the CDR3 plus reference TRBV3-1 and TRBJ1-2, the full variable domain is DTAVSQTPKYLVTQMGNDKSIKCEQNLGHDTMYWYKQDSKKFLKIMFSYNNKELIINETVPNRFSPKSPDKAHLNLHINSLELGDSAVYFCASSHTSDVYGYTFGSGTRLTVV.

The sample holds a few counts of this clonotype. The chain uses TRBV6-1 and TRBJ1-5; perhaps TRBD1 as D (5 bases). Trimming cost V 9 bases and J 7 bases, with 19 bases left between them. The CDR3 contains 14 residues. CDR1 and CDR2 (germline): MNHNS, SASEGT. CDR3 DNA sequence: TGTGCCAGTGAGGACATGTTGGGACGGCAGCCCCAGCATTTT. It specifies CASEDMLGRQPQHF.

This clonotype was counted a few times. This chain joins TRBV29-1 and TRBJ1-5; 8 bases are a match to TRBD1. J lost 1 base, V lost 7 bases, and 6 bases had no gene match. Germline lookup yields CDR1 SQVTM and CDR2 ANQGSEA. The CDR3 is 14 amino acids. CDR3 DNA sequence: TGCAGCGCCGGGACAGGAGCCAGCAATCAGCCCCAGCATTTT. It specifies CSAGTGASNQPQHF.

This clonotype was recorded a few times. The rearrangement uses TRBV15 and TRBJ2-1, with TRBD2 matching 8 bases. V dropped 8 bases and J dropped 7; count of bases not matched to a gene: 10. Germline CDR1 is LNHNV and CDR2 is YYDKDF (reference sequence). CDR3 length: 14 residues. The CDR3 region has the DNA TGTGCCACCTCGAAATTGAGCGGGAGTAATGAGCAGTTCTTC. This encodes CATSKLSGSNEQFF.

The chain employs TRBV20-1 and TRBJ1-2; 7 bases are a match to TRBD1. Trimming cost V 5 bases and J 5 bases; bases outside gene matches: 5. Germline V gives CDR1 DFQATT, CDR2 SNEGSKA (reference sequence). This CDR3 is 12 amino acids long. The CDR3 reads CSAGQAGYGYTF. For the CDR3, the DNA is TGCAGTGCTGGACAGGCGGGTTATGGCTACACCTTC.

V and J are TRBV12-3 or TRBV12-4 and TRBJ1-4; a weak D match, TRBD1 (5 bases). Trimming took 2 bases from V and 10 from J, leaving 8 bases between them. This CDR3 comprises 12 residues. CDR3 in DNA: TGTGCCAGCAGTTTACCCGGGGCAAAACTGTTTTTT. This codes for CASSLPGAKLFF.

This clonotype was counted ten times or more. The gene calls are TRBV12-3 or TRBV12-4 and TRBJ1-2; a weak D match, TRBD1 (5 bases). This CDR3 is 14 amino acids long. Trimming took 1 base from V and 2 from J, leaving 8 bases between them. The CDR3 DNA follows: TGTGCCAGCAGTTTAGGTTGGGGGAACTATGGCTACACCTTC. Protein: CASSLGWGNYGYTF.

The J gene is TRBJ2-1, the V gene TRBV5-1, with TRBD2 matching 7 bases. V shed 4 bases, J shed 9 bases, and the junction held 10 bases outside the gene matches. The CDR3 length is 14 residues. In germline, CDR1 is SGHRS, CDR2 YFSETQ. CDR3 sequence reads: CASSLGLDTGEQFF. In nucleotides, the CDR3 is TGCGCCAGCAGCCTTGGACTAGACACCGGTGAGCAGTTCTTC.

This clonotype was detected many times. The V call is TRBV5-1, the J call TRBJ2-1; 8 bases align to TRBD1. The ends lost 0 bases at V and 9 bases at J; junction bases unmatched: 8. Per the germline V gene, CDR1 is SGHRS and CDR2 is YFSETQ. The CDR3 loop spans 15 amino acids. CDR3 region: CASSLGQGAMSEQFF. CDR3 DNA sequence: TGCGCCAGCAGCTTGGGCCAGGGGGCGATGAGTGAGCAGTTCTTC. Together with reference TRBV5-1 and TRBJ2-1, the CDR3 gives the full variable domain: KAGVTQTPRYLIKTRGQQVTLSCSPISGHRSVSWYQQTPGQGLQFLFEYFSETQRNKGNFPGRFSGRQFSNSRSEMNVSTLELGDSALYLCASSLGQGAMSEQFFGPGTRLTVL.

The sample holds many counts of this clonotype. The rearrangement uses TRBV29-1 and TRBJ2-3; D is unclear. The CDR3 spans 13 residues. The V end was cut by 4 bases, the J end by 2 bases, with 10 bases between. Per the germline V gene, CDR1 is SQVTM and CDR2 is ANQGSEA. CDR3 sequence reads: CSVGTKLTDTQYF. Written as DNA, the CDR3 is TGCAGCGTTGGGACCAAACTCACAGATACGCAGTATTTT.

This clonotype was counted ten times or more. The chain employs TRBV7-2 and TRBJ2-1, with a possible D match to TRBD1 (5 bases). Trimming pared 4 bases from V and 2 bases from J, leaving 15 bases between. The CDR3 is made up of 16 amino acids. The germline gives CDR1 SGHTA, CDR2 FQGNSA. The CDR3 DNA reads as TGTGCCAGCAGCTACAGGCGTGTTGGTGCCTACAATGAGCAGTTCTTC. It codes for CASSYRRVGAYNEQFF. The full variable domain, rest sourced from reference TRBV7-2 and TRBJ2-1, is GAGVSQSPSNKVTEKGKDVELRCDPISGHTALYWYRQSLGQGLEFLIYFQGNSAPDKSGLPSDRFSAERTGGSVSTLTIQRTQQEDSAVYLCASSYRRVGAYNEQFFGPGTRLTVL.

There are many counts of this clonotype. This chain links TRBV20-1 with TRBJ2-2, with TRBD2 matching 9 bases. The CDR3 extends over 14 amino acids. The junction had 6 bases not matched to a gene; V was cut back by 5 bases and J by 5 bases. Germline V CDR1 and CDR2: DFQATT, SNEGSKA (reference sequence). The CDR3 sequence is CSALSGRLTGELFF. The CDR3 region has the DNA TGCAGTGCTCTTAGCGGGAGACTAACCGGGGAGCTGTTTTTT.